A selection of T cell receptor beta chains follows, all from one sample in a study of monozygotic twins with inflammatory bowel disease. After re-calling the 5' RACE reads, TCRdb lists one entry per CDR3 protein, DNA absent. The sample data list a few hundred thousand distinct CDR3 sequences. What was sequenced was blood. The receptors stem from a human donor with ulcerative colitis or Crohn's disease, or a healthy co-twin of an affected twin (not recorded which). The CDR3 runs from the conserved cysteine through the conserved F or W.

cdr3_length	v_call	j_call	cdr3_aa
15	TRBV12-3/TRBV12-4	TRBJ2-5	CASSLVIAGLQTQYF
14	TRBV15	TRBJ2-2	CATQGQRHTGELFF
20	TRBV6-2/TRBV6-3	TRBJ2-1	CASSPPPGLAGGTNYNEQFF
14	TRBV7-2	TRBJ2-5	CASSFASGRETQYF
12	TRBV28	TRBJ2-7	CATLAGAYEQYF
15	TRBV27	TRBJ2-3	CASSVSSRETDTQYF
13	TRBV7-9	TRBJ1-1	CASSLAGALEAFF
16	TRBV5-5	TRBJ1-6	CASSLPGQGYNSPLHF
13	TRBV18	TRBJ2-7	CASSPDGGREQYF
15	TRBV7-9	TRBJ2-7	CASSFSAGRAYEQYF
12	TRBV2	TRBJ2-2	CARGLGAGELFF
14	TRBV29-1	TRBJ2-7	CSVVPGLFSYEQYF
14	TRBV5-1	TRBJ1-1	CASSRGDRNTEAFF
18	TRBV3-1	TRBJ2-6	CASSQNRGIRSGANVLTF
16	TRBV28	TRBJ1-2	CASSHRQIIANYGYTF
18	TRBV18	TRBJ1-2	CASSKTGTGDTGNYGYTF
17	TRBV11-1	TRBJ2-6	CASSLQQGYTGANVLTF
15	TRBV7-8	TRBJ2-2	CASRPRQGGTGELFF
14	TRBV5-1	TRBJ2-1	CASSLLGRSGEQFF
14	TRBV28	TRBJ1-2	CASSLVQGGYGYTF
17	TRBV5-1	TRBJ2-7	CASSLSPGSGSSYEQYF
16	TRBV5-1	TRBJ1-1	CASSLGQMLTNTEAFF
15	TRBV20-1	TRBJ2-7	CSASGTARKSYEQYF
13	TRBV14	TRBJ1-1	CASSQARPTEAFF
14	TRBV12-3/TRBV12-4	TRBJ2-3	CASQTSGRTDTQYF
14	TRBV7-9	TRBJ2-1	CASSPSGVPNEQFF
16	TRBV11-2	TRBJ2-3	CASSSQGALTADTQYF
12	TRBV28	TRBJ1-3	CASSSPRNTIYF
14	TRBV12-3/TRBV12-4	TRBJ2-3	CASSLRQKGDTQYF
13	TRBV29-1	TRBJ1-2	CSARDPEAYGYTF
13	TRBV7-2	TRBJ2-7	CASWRELSYEQYF
12	TRBV3-1	TRBJ2-7	CASSQASQGQYF
14	TRBV27	TRBJ2-5	CASSLWGSGETQYF
15	TRBV9	TRBJ2-3	CASSVSGSGQFTQYF
16	TRBV27	TRBJ2-7	CASSLRRSGQIYEQYF
13	TRBV6-2/TRBV6-3	TRBJ2-2	CASSYFATGELFF
13	TRBV6-5	TRBJ2-2	CASSYYKAGELFF
16	TRBV6-2/TRBV6-3	TRBJ2-5	CASSYYYRRPKETQYF
14	TRBV5-4	TRBJ1-2	CASSPRPGPYGYTF
16	TRBV12-3/TRBV12-4	TRBJ2-1	CASSRRTGKVTNEQFF
14	TRBV27	TRBJ2-4	CASSSGQGSNIQYF
14	TRBV6-1	TRBJ1-5	CASIRGGNNQPQHF
14	TRBV12-3/TRBV12-4	TRBJ2-7	CASSLGQGVYEQYF
13	TRBV7-9	TRBJ1-2	CASSPGQYYGYTF
14	TRBV7-9	TRBJ1-4	CASVQGQGNEKLFF
15	TRBV5-1	TRBJ2-1	CASSIGQSTHNEQFF
15	TRBV28	TRBJ2-7	CASSLRGTPTYEQYF
16	TRBV6-1	TRBJ2-1	CASKMEASSSYNEQFF
14	TRBV5-1	TRBJ2-3	CASSLSGGIDTQYF
11	TRBV20-1	TRBJ1-1	CSAYRNTEAFF
13	TRBV19	TRBJ2-4	CASSIRGANIQYF
13	TRBV6-2/TRBV6-3	TRBJ1-1	CASSWTLNTEAFF
15	TRBV12-3/TRBV12-4	TRBJ2-4	CASSFAQPAKNIQYF
12	TRBV29-1	TRBJ2-1	CSARPDGNEQFF
15	TRBV5-1	TRBJ2-3	CASSSGTVTSTAQYF
16	TRBV28	TRBJ1-1	CASSLGAGRGAAEAFF
15	TRBV7-6	TRBJ2-7	CASTPMTGGGYEQYF
15	TRBV7-2	TRBJ2-2	CASSPPGYVTGELFF